The sequence of this TCR beta chain was determined in a study of CD8 T cells in ankylosing spondylitis. Germline values: CDR1 SGHRS, CDR2 YFSETQ. The CDR3 consists of 13 residues. V was trimmed by 0 bases and J by 6 bases, leaving 6 bases between them. A single record per CDR3 protein comes from TCRdb applying MiXCR to the 5' RACE reads. This table has 250,000 or so distinct CDR3 sequences, 8% to 11% appearing once. The chain is built from TRBV5-1 and TRBJ1-4, with D uncertain. Sequencing was carried out using blood, either unsorted or a sorted T cell fraction (not recorded which). The clonotype comes from a male donor with ankylosing spondylitis or in good health (not recorded which). CDR3 region: CASSLVVDEKLFF. CDR3 DNA: TGCGCCAGCAGCTTGGTGGTGGATGAAAAACTGTTTTTT.